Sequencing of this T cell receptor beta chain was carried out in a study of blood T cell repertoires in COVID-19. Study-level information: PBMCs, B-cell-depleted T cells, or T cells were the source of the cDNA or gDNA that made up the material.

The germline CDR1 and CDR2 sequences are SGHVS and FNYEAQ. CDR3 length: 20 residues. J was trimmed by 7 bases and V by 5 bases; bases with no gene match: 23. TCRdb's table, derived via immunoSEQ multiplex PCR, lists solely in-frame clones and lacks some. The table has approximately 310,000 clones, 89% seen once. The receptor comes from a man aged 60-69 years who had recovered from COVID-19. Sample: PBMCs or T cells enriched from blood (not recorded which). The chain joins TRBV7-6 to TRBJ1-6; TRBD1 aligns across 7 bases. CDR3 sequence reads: CASSETRTGDANFRNSPLHF. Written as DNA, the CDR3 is TGTGCCAGCAGCGAGACGCGTACAGGGGACGCTAATTTTCGGAATTCACCCCTCCACTTT.